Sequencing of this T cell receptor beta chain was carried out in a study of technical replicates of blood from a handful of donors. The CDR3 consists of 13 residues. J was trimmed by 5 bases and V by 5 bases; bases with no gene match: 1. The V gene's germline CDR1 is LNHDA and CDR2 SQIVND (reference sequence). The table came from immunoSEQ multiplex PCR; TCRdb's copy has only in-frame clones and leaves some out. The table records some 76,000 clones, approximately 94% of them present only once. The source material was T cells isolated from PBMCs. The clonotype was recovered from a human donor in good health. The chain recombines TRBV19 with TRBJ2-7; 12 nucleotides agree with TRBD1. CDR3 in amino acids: CASSGTGGDEQYF. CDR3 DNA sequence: TGTGCCAGTAGTGGGACAGGGGGCGACGAGCAGTACTTC. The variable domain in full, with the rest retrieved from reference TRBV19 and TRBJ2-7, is DGGITQSPKYLFRKEGQNVTLSCEQNLNHDAMYWYRQDPGQGLRLIYYSQIVNDFQKGDIAEGYSVSREKKESFPLTVTSAQKNPTAFYLCASSGTGGDEQYFGPGTRLTVT.